This entry concerns a single T cell receptor beta chain. Trimming stripped 3 bases from V and 0 bases from J, with 9 bases between. The CDR3 is 15 residues long. Germline loops: CDR1 SGHVS, CDR2 FQNEAQ. The source of the sample is a study of blood T cells in healthy people across ages. A second PCR, run for roughly 7 to 12 cycles, used a sample-barcoded 5' primer plus a J-beta primer mix. One entry per CDR3 protein, called by TCRdb with MiXCR from the 5' RACE reads. The data hold some 1.5 million distinct CDR3 sequences, with roughly two fifths observed a single time. This clonotype was sampled from a young woman in good health. The chain uses TRBV7-8 and TRBJ1-3; D remains ambiguous. The specimen sequenced was blood. CDR3 region: CASSFRWASGNTIYF. The DNA of the CDR3 is TGTGCCAGCAGCTTCCGATGGGCCTCTGGAAACACCATATATTTT.